This TCR beta chain was found in a study of T cell responses to AZD1222 COVID-19 vaccine. Profiling relied on immunoSEQ multiplex PCR, and the TCRdb table lists in-frame clones only, not all of them. The sample lists 100,000 to 130,000 clones, about 89% seen once, with roughly 5.6% in the top ten. Study-level results: Along spike, vaccine-associated CD4 TCRs were found throughout, with dominance at 160-218 and 743-854. Clonal diversity was possibly underestimated, and the donors were mostly white British, with more females.

Worth noting for this clone: Antigen specificity is unknown.

CDR3 length equals 13 residues. Trimming left V 3 bases short and J 1 base short, with 7 bases between. CDR1 and CDR2 (germline): SGDLS, YYNGEE. The analysis combined second doses at about 4 or about 12 weeks. Sequenced material: peripheral blood, taken 28 days after the second AZD1222 dose. This clonotype was sampled from an adult who received the AZD1222 COVID-19 vaccine. This chain uses TRBV9 with TRBJ1-1, with D unclear. The DNA of the CDR3 is TGTGCCAGCAGCGCCGGAAGGAACACTGAAGCTTTCTTT. Translated: CASSAGRNTEAFF. The entire variable domain, with the rest obtained from reference TRBV9 and TRBJ1-1, is as follows: DSGVTQTPKHLITATGQRVTLRCSPRSGDLSVYWYQQSLDQGLQFLIQYYNGEERAKGNILERFSAQQFPDLHSELNLSSLELGDSALYFCASSAGRNTEAFFGQGTRLTVV.